This T cell receptor (beta chain) was sequenced during a study of multiple sclerosis patients with progressive multifocal leukoencephalopathy. The method was immunoSEQ multiplex PCR; TCRdb's version includes in-frame clones alone and lacks a portion of them. The sample contains about 31,000 clones, 87% of which appear only once. Time point denoted: time of PML onset. The TCR comes from a woman in her 40s with progressive multifocal leukoencephalopathy. Sequenced material: PBMCs, taken from a patient treated with natalizumab.

The CDR3 protein is CASSLGGTGELFF. CDR3 DNA: TGTGCCAGCAGCTTAGGAGGTACCGGGGAGCTGTTTTTT. This chain joins TRBV7-2 and TRBJ2-2; D gene unclear. CDR3 length equals 13 residues. Germline loops: CDR1 SGHTA, CDR2 FQGNSA. Between the trimmed V and J ends, which lost 1 base and 5 bases, there was a span of 5 bases.